The 24 T cell receptor beta chains given below trace back to one sample, sequenced in a study of blood T cell repertoires in COVID-19. Here immunoSEQ multiplex PCR was the method, and the copy in TCRdb shows in-frame clones only, minus some. The profile shows 200,000 to 300,000 clones, 85% to 90% of them singletons. Source material: peripheral blood. The receptors come from a man aged 55-75 years with acute or convalescent COVID-19.

The V call is TRBV6-2 or TRBV6-3, the J call TRBJ2-5; TRBD2 matches 15 bases. With 2 bases clipped from V and 4 bases from J, the junction kept 5 bases outside the gene matches. CDR3 length: 17 residues. CDR1 is MNHEY, CDR2 SVGEGT, per germline. The CDR3 sequence is CASSYGPGLAGGETQYF. CDR3 DNA sequence: TGTGCCAGCAGTTACGGTCCGGGACTAGCGGGAGGAGAGACCCAGTACTTC.

J is TRBJ2-2 and V is TRBV5-4; D is unclear. This CDR3 contains 16 residues. The ends were cut back, 0 bases at V and 3 bases at J, with 12 bases in the middle. From germline, CDR1 is SGHNT and CDR2 YYREEE (reference sequence). CDR3 sequence reads: CASSLDLGQDTGELFF. The CDR3 region has the DNA TGTGCCAGCAGCTTGGACTTGGGCCAGGACACCGGGGAGCTGTTTTTT. Looking up the rest from reference TRBV5-4 and TRBJ2-2 gives the full variable domain: ETGVTQSPTHLIKTRGQQVTLRCSSQSGHNTVSWYQQALGQGPQFIFQYYREEENGRGNFPPRFSGLQFPNYSSELNVNALELDDSALYLCASSLDLGQDTGELFFGEGSRLTVL.

The chain has TRBV5-1 and TRBJ2-3; TRBD2 matches 9 bases. V lost 7 bases, J lost 4 bases, and 10 bases stayed unmatched. This CDR3 has 15 amino acids. The V gene's germline CDR1 is SGHRS and CDR2 YFSETQ. The CDR3 here is CASGTSGSRADTQYF. In nucleotides, the CDR3 is TGCGCCAGCGGAACTAGCGGGTCGAGGGCAGATACGCAGTATTTT.

The chain links TRBV7-2 to TRBJ1-3; perhaps TRBD1 as D (6 bases). The CDR3 extends over 14 amino acids. Germline V gene sequence: CDR1 SGHTA, CDR2 FQGNSA. V was shortened by 5 bases and J by 4 bases, with 12 bases between the two germline ends. CDR3 sequence (DNA): TGTGCCAGCAGCAGGGACACGGGAGGAAACACCATATATTTT. Translated: CASSRDTGGNTIYF.

The J gene is TRBJ1-2, the V gene TRBV5-8, with 8 bases identical to TRBD1. Per the germline V gene, CDR1 is SGHTS and CDR2 is YDEGEE. The CDR3 has 16 amino acids. V shed 2 bases and J 3 bases; nucleotides not matched to a gene: 9. This CDR3 is CASSFKHRGADYGYTF. CDR3 nucleotide sequence: TGTGCCAGCAGCTTCAAACACAGGGGGGCCGACTATGGCTACACCTTC.

The V call is TRBV18, the J call TRBJ2-7, with D tentatively TRBD2 (5 bases). Trimming removed 3 bases at V and 3 bases at J, with 15 bases between. In germline, CDR1 is KGHSH, CDR2 LQKENI. This CDR3 region has 15 residues. The CDR3 DNA follows: TGTGCCAGCTCACCCGCCGGCGGAGCGGACTACGAGCAGTACTTC. Residues: CASSPAGGADYEQYF.

The rearrangement uses TRBV4-3 and TRBJ2-2; 8 bases map to TRBD2. The J segment lost 6 bases and the V segment lost 0 bases, leaving 9 bases of the junction unmatched. The CDR3 totals 17 residues. Looked up from germline, CDR1 is LGHNA and CDR2 is YSLEER. In DNA form, the CDR3 reads TGCGCCAGCAGCCAAGATCCAGGGACTAGAGCTTCCGGGGAGCTGTTTTTT. It yields the protein CASSQDPGTRASGELFF.

The chain is built from TRBV28 and TRBJ1-4, with a weak D call TRBD1 (5 bases). Germline-derived CDR1 and CDR2 are MDHEN and SYDVKM. The CDR3 extends over 15 amino acids. V gave up 2 bases and J gave up 7 bases, with 14 bases separating them. The CDR3 coding sequence is TGTGCCAGCAGTTTAAGTGGACACTCGGGTGAAAAACTGTTTTTT. Amino acids: CASSLSGHSGEKLFF.

The CDR3 protein is CASSEVSAGNEQFF. In nucleotides, the CDR3 is TGTGCCAGCAGTGAGGTATCAGCGGGCAATGAGCAGTTCTTC. The gene calls are TRBV2 and TRBJ2-1, with D possibly being TRBD2 (6 bases). Looked up from germline, CDR1 is SNHLY and CDR2 is FYNNEI. V lost 3 bases and J lost 6, with 12 bases in between. The CDR3 totals 14 residues.

The rearrangement joins TRBV28 to TRBJ1-2; D is undetermined. V was cut by 5 bases and J by 4 bases, with 17 bases left in between. CDR1 MDHEN and CDR2 SYDVKM come from the germline V gene. The CDR3 is 15 amino acids. CDR3 residues: CASSPQRGTSYGYTF. DNA for the CDR3: TGTGCCAGCAGTCCCCAGCGGGGTACTTCCTATGGCTACACCTTC.

The chain recombines TRBV20-1 with TRBJ2-3; the D is unclear. V was trimmed by 2 bases and J by 4 bases, leaving 4 bases between them. Germline CDR1 reads DFQATT; CDR2 reads SNEGSKA (reference sequence). The CDR3 has 11 residues. The CDR3 loop reads CSARLADTQYF. As DNA, the CDR3 is TGCAGTGCTAGACTAGCAGATACGCAGTATTTT.

The rearrangement links TRBV2 to TRBJ1-5; weak D call: TRBD1 (5 bases). Trimming pared 8 bases from V and 3 bases from J, leaving 11 bases between. The CDR3 consists of 13 residues. Germline CDR1 is SNHLY and CDR2 is FYNNEI. CDR3: CASSAGINQPQHF. The DNA of the CDR3 is TGTGCCAGCTCTGCAGGGATCAATCAGCCCCAGCATTTT.

This chain connects TRBV28 to TRBJ1-5; D is perhaps TRBD1 (6 bases). Germline loops: CDR1 MDHEN, CDR2 SYDVKM. Trimming shortened V by 7 bases and J by 7 bases, and 14 bases separated the two germline ends. The CDR3 contains 13 residues. The CDR3 DNA reads as TGTGCCAGCAAACGGGGGGGGCGGCAGCCCCAGCATTTT. Translation: CASKRGGRQPQHF.

The rearrangement links TRBV18 to TRBJ2-7, with 10 bases lining up with TRBD2. The V gene's germline CDR1 is KGHSH and CDR2 LQKENI. The ends lost 0 bases at V and 0 bases at J; junction bases unmatched: 5. The CDR3 totals 17 residues. In DNA form, the CDR3 reads TGTGCCAGCTCACCACCGATCGGACTAGCGGCCTCCTACGAGCAGTACTTC. Translation gives CASSPPIGLAASYEQYF.

The chain is built from TRBV7-3 and TRBJ1-2; TRBD1 agrees at 10 bases. CDR3 size: 13 residues. The J segment lost 7 bases and the V segment lost 4 bases, leaving 3 bases of the junction unmatched. Looked up from germline, CDR1 is SGHTA and CDR2 is FQGTGA. The CDR3 protein is CASSSDRGLGYTF. The CDR3 DNA reads TGTGCCAGCAGCTCCGACAGGGGGCTTGGCTACACCTTC.

The sample holds a few counts of this clone. Other nucleotide sequences from this sample produce the same CDR3. The CDR3 region is CASSYSGTGESYEQYF. In DNA, the CDR3 is TGCGCCAGCAGCTACTCAGGGACAGGGGAATCCTACGAGCAGTACTTC. This chain links TRBV4-3 with TRBJ2-7, with 10 bases lining up with TRBD1. V shed 5 bases and J 1 base; nucleotides not matched to a gene: 8. Looked up from germline, CDR1 is LGHNA and CDR2 is YSLEER. The CDR3 runs 16 residues.

V usage is TRBV28 and J usage is TRBJ1-5; the D gene is possibly TRBD1 (5 bases). The V gene's germline CDR1 is MDHEN and CDR2 SYDVKM. This CDR3 is built from 17 residues. Trimming cost V 6 bases and J 2 bases, with 20 bases left between them. The CDR3 is CASRAPGNVKGNQPQHF. CDR3 in DNA: TGTGCCAGCAGGGCCCCAGGGAATGTGAAAGGCAATCAGCCCCAGCATTTT.

The CDR3 loop is CASSYGQGARNEQFF. In DNA form, the CDR3 reads TGTGCCAGCAGTTATGGACAGGGGGCAAGGAATGAGCAGTTCTTC. The rearrangement joins TRBV6-2 or TRBV6-3 to TRBJ2-1, with 11 positions matching TRBD1. CDR1 and CDR2 from the germline V gene are MNHEY and SVGEGT. CDR3 length: 15 amino acids. The junction had 5 bases not matched to a gene; V was cut back by 3 bases and J by 7 bases.

V and J are TRBV6-1 and TRBJ1-5; no reliable D call. Per germline, CDR1 MNHNS and CDR2 SASEGT. V lost 3 bases and J lost 6, with 3 bases in between. The CDR3 has 11 residues. CDR3 sequence reads: CASSDGQPQHF. The CDR3 coding sequence is TGTGCCAGCAGTGACGGTCAGCCCCAGCATTTT.

This clone came up once. The chain has TRBV6-5 and TRBJ1-1; a possible D gene is TRBD1 (5 bases). Germline V gene sequence: CDR1 MNHEY, CDR2 SVGAGI. Deletions cut 6 bases from V and 5 bases from J, with 13 bases between. The CDR3 loop spans 13 amino acids. CDR3 sequence: CASSSGYWTEAFF. In nucleotides, the CDR3 is TGTGCCAGCAGCTCAGGGTATTGGACTGAAGCTTTCTTT.

V usage is TRBV28 and J usage is TRBJ1-4, with D perhaps TRBD1 (5 bases). Between the trimmed V and J ends, which lost 5 bases and 4 bases, there was a span of 11 bases. The CDR3 is 14 amino acids. CDR1 is MDHEN and CDR2 is SYDVKM in the germline V gene. CDR3 nucleotide sequence: TGTGCCAGCAGTGGGGCAGGCCTTAATGAAAAACTGTTTTTT. Its translation is CASSGAGLNEKLFF. Full variable domain (remainder filled in from reference TRBV28 and TRBJ1-4): DVKVTQSSRYLVKRTGEKVFLECVQDMDHENMFWYRQDPGLGLRLIYFSYDVKMKEKGDIPEGYSVSREKKERFSLILESASTNQTSMYLCASSGAGLNEKLFFGSGTQLSVL.

CDR3 coding DNA: TGTGCCAGTAGTATAACGACACCAGACACTGAAGCTTTCTTT. Amino acids: CASSITTPDTEAFF. V usage is TRBV19 and J usage is TRBJ1-1; D gene uncertain. V was clipped by 2 bases and J by 3 bases, with 10 bases between them. The germline CDR1 and CDR2 sequences are LNHDA and SQIVND (reference sequence). CDR3 length equals 14 residues.

The CDR3 is CASSFSGTAYGYTF. In nucleotides, the CDR3 is TGTGCCAGCAGTTTCTCCGGGACAGCCTATGGCTACACCTTC. This chain uses TRBV27 with TRBJ1-2, with TRBD1 identical over 7 bases. The CDR3 sequence is 14 residues long. In germline, CDR1 is MNHEY, CDR2 SMNVEV (reference sequence). The V gene end was trimmed by 3 bases and the J gene end by 4 bases; junction bases not matched to a gene: 5.

The chain uses TRBV9 and TRBJ2-1, with D perhaps TRBD2 (7 bases). The germline gives CDR1 SGDLS, CDR2 YYNGEE. The CDR3 extends over 16 amino acids. Trimming shortened V by 0 bases and J by 7 bases, and 17 bases separated the two germline ends. CDR3 sequence: CASSVVGGGVGNEQFF. In DNA, the CDR3 is TGTGCCAGCAGCGTAGTAGGGGGAGGGGTAGGAAATGAGCAGTTCTTC.